A selection of T cell receptor beta chains follows, all from one sample in a study of cytomegalovirus exposure and HLA in healthy donors. Assay used: immunoSEQ multiplex PCR; TCRdb lists only in-frame clones, some missing. The sample totals about 160,000 clones. The source material was PBMCs. Source of these receptors: a woman aged 55-70 years in good health and CMV-seronegative. The CDR3 runs from the conserved cysteine through the conserved F or W. The D gene is left open where the match is weak.

len	v_gene	j_gene	d_gene	CDR3aa	CDR3nt
14	TRBV18	TRBJ1-4	TRBD1	CASSAGQGNEKLFF	TGTGCCAGCTCAGCGGGACAGGGAAATGAAAAACTGTTTTTT
14	TRBV7-2	TRBJ2-7	TRBD1	CASSLGQGLYEQYF	TGTGCCAGCAGCTTAGGACAGGGCCTCTACGAGCAGTACTTC
15	TRBV5-4	TRBJ2-1	TRBD2	CASSFIAGSYNEQFF	TGTGCCAGCAGCTTTATAGCGGGATCCTACAATGAGCAGTTCTTC
16	TRBV5-4	TRBJ2-5	TRBD1	CASSPGTARSQETQYF	TGTGCCAGCAGCCCCGGGACAGCACGTTCTCAAGAGACCCAGTACTTC
15	TRBV15	TRBJ2-7	-	CATSRDRGHLGEQYF	TGTGCCACCAGCAGAGATAGGGGACACCTGGGGGAGCAGTACTTC
16	TRBV18	TRBJ2-3	TRBD2	CASSTRGGARTDTQYF	TGTGCCAGCTCAACTCGGGGGGGCGCGAGGACAGATACGCAGTATTTT
17	TRBV11-2	TRBJ2-7	TRBD2	CASSFPSSSGLLDEQYF	TGTGCCAGCAGCTTCCCTTCGTCTAGCGGACTACTGGACGAGCAGTACTTC
16	TRBV28	TRBJ1-1	TRBD1	CASSLPDGTGNTEAFF	TGTGCCAGCAGTTTGCCGGATGGGACAGGGAACACTGAAGCTTTCTTT
14	TRBV7-9	TRBJ1-1	-	CASSPQGGNTEAFF	TGTGCCAGCAGTCCTCAGGGTGGGAACACTGAAGCTTTCTTT
11	TRBV6-5	TRBJ2-1	-	CASKQGHEQFF	TGTGCCAGCAAGCAGGGACACGAGCAGTTCTTC
18	TRBV27	TRBJ1-5	TRBD1	CASRPGTGGRYSNQPQHF	TGTGCCAGCAGGCCCGGGACAGGGGGGCGGTATAGCAATCAGCCCCAGCATTTT
13	TRBV29-1	TRBJ1-5	-	CSARGEGYQPQHF	TGCAGCGCCCGAGGGGAGGGCTATCAGCCCCAGCATTTT
14	TRBV29-1	TRBJ2-1	TRBD2	CSVPTSGIVSEQFF	TGCAGCGTACCCACTAGCGGCATTGTCAGTGAGCAGTTCTTC
14	TRBV29-1	TRBJ2-1	TRBD2	CSARLAGVLGEQFF	TGCAGCGCAAGACTAGCGGGAGTCCTCGGGGAGCAGTTCTTC
15	TRBV5-1	TRBJ2-5	-	CASSLAGQGQETQYF	TGCGCCAGCAGCTTGGCCGGGCAGGGACAAGAGACCCAGTACTTC